This passage covers 5 T cell receptor beta chains from one sample sequenced in a study of PD-1 blockade in classical Hodgkin lymphoma. The table came from immunoSEQ multiplex PCR; TCRdb's copy has only in-frame clones and leaves some out. The sample holds approximately 65,000 clones; approximately 88% are singletons and the top ten take 12%. Brentuximab vedotin exposure varied among the patients, all of whom had relapsed after autologous stem cell transplantation. Sequencing used peripheral blood mononuclear cells (PBMCs), obtained at baseline. These receptor sequences come from a human donor with classical Hodgkin lymphoma.

The CDR3 reads CASSDPMNTEAFF. CDR3 DNA sequence: TGCGCCAGCAGCGACCCCATGAACACTGAAGCTTTCTTT. This chain uses TRBV5-1 with TRBJ1-1; D is ambiguous. Germline CDR1 and CDR2: SGHRS and YFSETQ. The CDR3 has 13 amino acids. Trimming took off 4 bases at V and 0 bases at J, with 7 bases between the two ends.

CDR3 nucleotides: TGTGCCAGCAGCGACAGGGGGCGTTTGACGGAGACCCAGTACTTC. Amino acid sequence: CASSDRGRLTETQYF. The rearrangement joins TRBV9 to TRBJ2-5; 9 bases line up with TRBD1. The CDR3 extends over 15 amino acids. The germline CDR1 and CDR2 sequences are SGDLS and YYNGEE. Losses at the gene ends were 3 bases for V and 5 bases for J; bases not matched to a gene: 8. The variable domain in full, with the rest retrieved from reference TRBV9 and TRBJ2-5, is DSGVTQTPKHLITATGQRVTLRCSPRSGDLSVYWYQQSLDQGLQFLIQYYNGEERAKGNILERFSAQQFPDLHSELNLSSLELGDSALYFCASSDRGRLTETQYFGPGTRLLVL.

This clone was found once. Other DNA sequences in this specimen translate into the identical CDR3. J is TRBJ1-1 and V is TRBV4-2; unclear D gene. This CDR3 comprises 16 residues. In germline, CDR1 is LGHNA, CDR2 YNFKEQ. The V end was cut by 0 bases, the J end by 0 bases, with 11 bases between. CDR3 region: CASSQDFGSMNTEAFF. CDR3 nucleotide sequence: TGTGCCAGCAGCCAAGATTTTGGGTCCATGAACACTGAAGCTTTCTTT.

The J gene is TRBJ2-2, the V gene TRBV2; D is undetermined. Deletions cut 6 bases from V and 4 bases from J, with 15 bases between. The CDR3 has 15 residues. Germline loops: CDR1 SNHLY, CDR2 FYNNEI. The CDR3 DNA reads as TGTGCCAGCAGCAATCTGAGGTGGGGCACCGGGGAGCTGTTTTTT. Translated: CASSNLRWGTGELFF.

V is TRBV6-1 and J is TRBJ2-2; tentatively, D is TRBD1 (6 bases). The CDR3 runs 15 residues. V lost 4 bases, J lost 7 bases, and 16 bases lay in between. The germline V gene encodes CDR1 MNHNS and CDR2 SASEGT. Written as DNA, the CDR3 is TGTGCCAGCAGTGGATACCAGGGGCCCCACGGGGAGCTGTTTTTT. It specifies CASSGYQGPHGELFF.